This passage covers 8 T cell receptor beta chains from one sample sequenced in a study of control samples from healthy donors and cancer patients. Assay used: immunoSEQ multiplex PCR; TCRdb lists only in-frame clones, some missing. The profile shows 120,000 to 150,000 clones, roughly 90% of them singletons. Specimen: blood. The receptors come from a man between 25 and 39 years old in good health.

The CDR3: CASSWTFSGEQYF. DNA for the CDR3: TGCGCCAGCAGCTGGACTTTCTCCGGCGAGCAGTACTTC. The genes are TRBV5-1 and TRBJ2-7, with a tentative D call TRBD2 (5 bases). The V and J ends lost 3 bases and 6 bases respectively, with 13 bases between them. This CDR3 comprises 13 residues. CDR1 is SGHRS, CDR2 YFSETQ, per germline.

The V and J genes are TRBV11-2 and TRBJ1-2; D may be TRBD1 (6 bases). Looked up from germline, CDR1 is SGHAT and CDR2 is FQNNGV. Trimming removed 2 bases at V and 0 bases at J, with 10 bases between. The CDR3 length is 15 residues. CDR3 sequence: CASSLLGHSNYGYTF. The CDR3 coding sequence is TGTGCCAGCAGCTTATTGGGACATTCTAACTATGGCTACACCTTC.

In DNA, the CDR3 is TGTGCCAGCAGCTTGGCCGGACAGGGGAGCTCCTACGAGCAGTACTTC. This translates into CASSLAGQGSSYEQYF. This chain connects TRBV5-4 to TRBJ2-7; TRBD1 agrees at 9 bases. The CDR3 spans 16 residues. The germline gives CDR1 SGHNT, CDR2 YYREEE (reference sequence). V trimming: 0 bases; J trimming: 0 bases; junction bases outside the gene matches: 4.

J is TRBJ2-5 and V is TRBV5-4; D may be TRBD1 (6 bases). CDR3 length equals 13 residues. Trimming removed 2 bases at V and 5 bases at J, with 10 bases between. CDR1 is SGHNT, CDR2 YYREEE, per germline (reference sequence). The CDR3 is CASSLGGLETQYF. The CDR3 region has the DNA TGTGCCAGCAGCTTAGGGGGTTTGGAGACCCAGTACTTC.

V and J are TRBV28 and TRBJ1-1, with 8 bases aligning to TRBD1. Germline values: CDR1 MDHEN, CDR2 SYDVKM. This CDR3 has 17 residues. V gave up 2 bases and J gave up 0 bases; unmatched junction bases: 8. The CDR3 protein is CASSLDGRGLMNTEAFF. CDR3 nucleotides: TGTGCCAGCAGTTTAGACGGCAGGGGGCTTATGAACACTGAAGCTTTCTTT. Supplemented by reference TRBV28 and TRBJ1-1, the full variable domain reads DVKVTQSSRYLVKRTGEKVFLECVQDMDHENMFWYRQDPGLGLRLIYFSYDVKMKEKGDIPEGYSVSREKKERFSLILESASTNQTSMYLCASSLDGRGLMNTEAFFGQGTRLTVV.

CDR3 amino acids: CASSLRTNEKLFF. Here the CDR3 DNA reads TGCGCCAGCAGCCTTAGAACTAATGAAAAACTGTTTTTT. The rearrangement uses TRBV4-3 and TRBJ1-4; D not resolved. In germline, CDR1 is LGHNA, CDR2 YSLEER. This CDR3 is built from 13 residues. Trimming stripped 4 bases from V and 1 base from J, with 4 bases between.

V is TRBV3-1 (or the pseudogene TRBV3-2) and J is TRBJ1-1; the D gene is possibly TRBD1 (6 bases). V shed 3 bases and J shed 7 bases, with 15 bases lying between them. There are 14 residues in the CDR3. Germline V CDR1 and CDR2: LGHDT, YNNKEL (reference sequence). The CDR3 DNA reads TGTGCCAGCAGCCACTCCGGACAGTACCATGAAGCTTTCTTT. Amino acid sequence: CASSHSGQYHEAFF.

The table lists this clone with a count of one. The CDR3 DNA reads TGTGCCAGCTCAAAAAGAAGAGGGACGGACACTGAAGCTTTCTTT. It yields the protein CASSKRRGTDTEAFF. This chain joins TRBV18 and TRBJ1-1, with D maybe TRBD1 (5 bases). The V and J ends lost 5 bases and 3 bases respectively, with 16 bases between them. This CDR3 comprises 15 residues. The germline CDR1 and CDR2 sequences are KGHSH and LQKENI.